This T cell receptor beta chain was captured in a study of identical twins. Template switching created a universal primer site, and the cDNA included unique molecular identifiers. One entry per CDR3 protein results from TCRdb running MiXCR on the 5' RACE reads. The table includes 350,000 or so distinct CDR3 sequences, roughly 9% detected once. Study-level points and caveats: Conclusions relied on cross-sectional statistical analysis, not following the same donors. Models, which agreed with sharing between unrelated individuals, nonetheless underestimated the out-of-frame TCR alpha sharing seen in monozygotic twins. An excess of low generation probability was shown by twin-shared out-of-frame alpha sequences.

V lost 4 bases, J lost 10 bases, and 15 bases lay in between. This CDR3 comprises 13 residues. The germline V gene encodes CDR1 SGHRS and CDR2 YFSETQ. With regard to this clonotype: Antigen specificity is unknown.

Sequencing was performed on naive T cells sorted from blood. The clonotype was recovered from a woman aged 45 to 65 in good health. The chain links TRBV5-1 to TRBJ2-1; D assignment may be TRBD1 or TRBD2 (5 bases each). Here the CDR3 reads CASSPTSGAEQFF. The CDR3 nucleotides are TGCGCCAGCAGCCCTACCTCCGGGGCCGAGCAGTTCTTC.